This T cell receptor (beta chain) was sequenced for a study of cytomegalovirus exposure and HLA in healthy donors. This clone occurred a few times. What it binds is unknown. V lost 2 bases to trimming and J lost 0 bases, with 13 bases between them. CDR1 and CDR2 from the germline V gene are MNHNY and SVGAGI (reference sequence). This CDR3 contains 16 residues. PCR involved 60 Vbeta and 13 Jbeta primers. TCRdb keeps only in-frame clones here, not all; method: immunoSEQ multiplex PCR. In the table there are 150,000 to 200,000 clones, over 75% of which are singletons. Study-wide results and limits: Usually a TCR sequence was rare, but some public TCRs were found in many donors. Altogether, some 170 TCR beta chains were recorded as cytomegalovirus-associated. A missense DCLRE1C variant was associated with V- and J-gene trimming of TCR beta chains in a later analysis, and an independent cohort replicated the association.

The sequence was obtained from a man aged 45-60 years in good health and CMV-seropositive. The source material was PBMCs. The chain couples TRBV6-6 to TRBJ2-5, with D possibly TRBD1 on 6 matching bases. CDR3 loop: CASSYEGQMYQETQYF. The CDR3, as DNA: TGTGCCAGCAGTTACGAGGGACAAATGTACCAAGAGACCCAGTACTTC.